Sequencing of this T cell receptor (beta chain) was carried out in a study of T-cell reconstitution after alpha-beta-depleted transplantation in children. Study-level results: Surviving recipient T cells and thymic progenitors accounted for the high day-60 TCRbeta diversity observed in some patients.

Unique molecular identifiers tagged the TCRbeta library. TCRdb called the PCR reads again in MiXCR, with one record for every CDR3 protein. The repertoire has about 870,000 distinct CDR3 sequences, 15% to 20% of them found once; the top ten carry 5%. The CDR3 length is 14 residues. Per germline, CDR1 SQVTM and CDR2 ANQGSEA. J was trimmed by 8 bases and V by 4 bases; bases with no gene match: 10. This clonotype was picked up a small number of times. Its antigen is not known. The source of this sequence is a male patient between 10 and 17 years old who had a stem cell transplant for acute lymphoblastic leukemia, so the T cells may come from the graft donor. This material consisted of PBMCs, mostly from graft donor cells, taken 360 days after TCRalphabeta/CD19-depleted stem cell transplant. The chain couples TRBV29-1 to TRBJ1-3; 8 positions agree with TRBD1. CDR3: CSVVSVDREDTIYF. DNA of the CDR3: TGCAGCGTTGTTTCAGTGGACAGGGAGGACACCATATATTTT. The complete variable domain, with remaining parts taken from reference TRBV29-1 and TRBJ1-3, reads SAVISQKPSRDICQRGTSLTIQCQVDSQVTMMFWYRQQPGQSLTLIATANQGSEATYESGFVIDKFPISRPNLTFSTLTVSNMSPEDSSIYLCSVVSVDREDTIYFGEGSWLTVV.